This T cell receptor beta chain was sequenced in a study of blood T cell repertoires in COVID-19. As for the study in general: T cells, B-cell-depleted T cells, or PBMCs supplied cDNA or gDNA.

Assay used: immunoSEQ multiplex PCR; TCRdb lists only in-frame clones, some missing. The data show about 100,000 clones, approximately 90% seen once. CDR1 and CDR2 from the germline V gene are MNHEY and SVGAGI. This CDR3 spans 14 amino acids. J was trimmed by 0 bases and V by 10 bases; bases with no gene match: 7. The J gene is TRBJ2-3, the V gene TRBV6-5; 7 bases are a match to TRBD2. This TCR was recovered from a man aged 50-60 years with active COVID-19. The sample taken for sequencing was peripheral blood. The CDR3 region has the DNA TGTGCCACCAAGGGGAGGGAGAGCACAGATACGCAGTATTTT. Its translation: CATKGRESTDTQYF.